These T cell receptor beta chains were read from a single sample in a study of blood T cells in healthy people across ages. From the 5' RACE reads, TCRdb called clonotypes with MiXCR, one entry per CDR3 protein. The sample yields approximately 600,000 distinct CDR3 sequences, 45% to 65% seen once. Sequenced material: blood. The receptors stem from a man aged 55 to 69 in good health. Both conserved end residues are part of each CDR3. The D gene is left open where the match is weak. Only part of the rows carry a size: once, few, many, or a class if the clone is expanded.

TRBV5-1,TRBJ2-5,TRBD2,.,15,TGCGCCAGCTCGGGGGGAACCTACCCTTACAATGAGCAGTACTTC,CASSGGTYPYNEQYF
TRBV10-3,TRBJ1-4,TRBD1,many,13,TGTGCCATCAGCCTGACAGGGTATGAAAAACTGTTTTTT,CAISLTGYEKLFF
TRBV3-1,TRBJ2-1,.,.,15,TGTGCCAGCAGCCCCCAGCGGAGAGGGTACAATGAGCAGTTCTTC,CASSPQRRGYNEQFF
TRBV2,TRBJ2-1,TRBD2,.,15,TGTGCCAGCAGTGAAGAGGCTAGCGGGGCCTACGAGCAGTTCTTC,CASSEEASGAYEQFF
TRBV24-1,TRBJ2-5,TRBD2,.,15,TGTGCCACCAGTGACCCCCGGACTAGCGCAGGGACCCAGTACTTC,CATSDPRTSAGTQYF
TRBV6-5,TRBJ2-3,TRBD2,.,16,TGTGCCAGCAGTTATTCGACTAGCGGGGGGTCAGATACGCAGTATTTT,CASSYSTSGGSDTQYF
TRBV4-1,TRBJ2-5,.,.,13,TGCGCCAGCAGCCAGCGGACAGAAGAGACCCAGTACTTC,CASSQRTEETQYF
TRBV7-2,TRBJ2-7,TRBD2,medium-sized,14,TGTGCCAGCAGCCGGGACTATCGTTCCTACGAGCAGTACTTC,CASSRDYRSYEQYF
TRBV29-1,TRBJ1-2,.,.,12,TGCAGCGTTACCGAGACTGTCTATGGCTACACCTTC,CSVTETVYGYTF
TRBV9,TRBJ2-3,TRBD2,.,15,TGTGCCAGCAACGAAGCGGGGGGGAGAGGAGATACGCAGTATTTT,CASNEAGGRGDTQYF
TRBV20-1,TRBJ1-2,.,.,14,TGCAGTGCTAGAGAATGGGAGGGGAACTATGGCTACACCTTC,CSAREWEGNYGYTF
TRBV2,TRBJ2-6,TRBD2,.,17,TGTGCCAGCAGCGGCGGGGGTCCTCGCTCTGGGGCCAACGTCCTGACTTTC,CASSGGGPRSGANVLTF
TRBV24-1,TRBJ2-7,TRBD1,.,17,TGTGCCACCAGTGATTTGCCCAAGGGGGCAGGTTACAATGAGCAGTACTTC,CATSDLPKGAGYNEQYF
TRBV27,TRBJ2-7,.,.,14,TGTGCCAGCAGTTTAAAGCCCGCAACTTACGAGCAGTACTTC,CASSLKPATYEQYF
TRBV2,TRBJ1-4,.,few,15,TGTGCCAGCAGCGGCCTGGGGGGCACTAATGAAAAACTGTTTTTT,CASSGLGGTNEKLFF
TRBV3-1,TRBJ1-4,.,.,15,TGTGCCAGCAGCCCCGGGACCCACCGGGGTGAAAAACTGTTTTTT,CASSPGTHRGEKLFF
TRBV9,TRBJ2-7,.,few,14,TGTGCCAGCAGTGAGGGTCTTCAGGGCTACGAGCAGTACTTC,CASSEGLQGYEQYF
TRBV28,TRBJ1-1,.,.,15,TGTGCCAGCAGCAACGGGGGAAGCGGGAACACTGAAGCTTTCTTT,CASSNGGSGNTEAFF
TRBV7-9,TRBJ2-7,TRBD1,.,15,TGTGCCAGCAGCTCTTCGACAGGGACCCCCTACGAGCAGTACTTC,CASSSSTGTPYEQYF
TRBV6-2/TRBV6-3,TRBJ2-7,.,.,17,TGTGCCGGCAGTTCACAGGGCGGGCCGGCGAGCTCCTACGAGCAGTACTTC,CAGSSQGGPASSYEQYF
TRBV5-1,TRBJ2-1,TRBD2,few,14,TGCGCCAGCAGCCCGACTAGCGGGGGAAATGAGCAGTTCTTC,CASSPTSGGNEQFF
TRBV7-2,TRBJ2-4,TRBD1,.,14,TGTGCCAGCAGCCGATTGACAGGGAAAAACATTCAGTACTTC,CASSRLTGKNIQYF
TRBV20-1,TRBJ2-1,.,.,16,TGCAGTGCTTCCCCGGACAGCGGGGCAAGGAGGGGTGAGCAGTTCTTC,CSASPDSGARRGEQFF
TRBV7-2,TRBJ2-3,.,.,19,TGTGCCAGCAGCCCAAACCCATTCGGGAGAGGGGACAGCACAGATACGCAGTATTTT,CASSPNPFGRGDSTDTQYF
TRBV12-3/TRBV12-4,TRBJ1-3,.,few,14,TGTGCCAGCAATACAGGCTTCTCTGGAAACACCATATATTTT,CASNTGFSGNTIYF
TRBV21-1,TRBJ2-7,.,.,12,TGTGCCAGCACCGCGGGGTCCTACGAGCAGTACTTC,CASTAGSYEQYF
TRBV20-1,TRBJ1-4,.,.,14,TGCAGTGCTAGAGATGGTTGGGGTAATGAAAAACTGTTTTTT,CSARDGWGNEKLFF
TRBV4-1,TRBJ2-3,TRBD1,few,14,TGCGCCAGCAGCCCGACAGGGAGTTTAGATACGCAGTATTTT,CASSPTGSLDTQYF
TRBV19,TRBJ1-2,.,.,12,TGTGCCAGTAGGGACTTCCCCGATGGCTACACCTTC,CASRDFPDGYTF
TRBV11-1,TRBJ2-1,TRBD1,.,17,TGTGCCAGCAGCTCAGACTCGGGACAGAATATTTACAATGAGCAGTTCTTC,CASSSDSGQNIYNEQFF
TRBV7-9,TRBJ1-1,.,.,14,TGTGCCAGCAAGAGCCTAGGGGTGGGCACTGAAGCTTTCTTT,CASKSLGVGTEAFF